Following are 23 T cell receptor beta chains from one sample sequenced in a study of CD8 T cells in ankylosing spondylitis. MiXCR, run by TCRdb on the 5' RACE reads, gives a single entry per CDR3 protein. Of some 63,000 distinct CDR3 sequences in the sample, 6.2% were seen once. What was sequenced was synovial fluid, either unsorted or a sorted T cell fraction (not recorded which). The origin of the receptors is a male donor with ankylosing spondylitis.

This clonotype was counted many times. The chain is built from TRBV5-1 and TRBJ2-5, with D tentatively TRBD2 (6 bases). CDR1 and CDR2 (germline): SGHRS, YFSETQ. V lost 4 bases and J lost 5, with 21 bases in between. The CDR3 has 16 residues. The CDR3 DNA is TGCGCCAGCAGCGGCGTCGGGCTAGCGTTAGGGGAGACCCAGTACTTC. Protein product: CASSGVGLALGETQYF.

The CDR3 DNA follows: TGTGCCAGTATTTACGCCCGGGACGAAGAAGCTTTCTTT. This encodes CASIYARDEEAFF. The chain carries TRBV7-9 and TRBJ1-1; D possibly corresponds to TRBD1 (5 bases). The V and J ends lost 9 bases and 8 bases respectively, with 19 bases between them. The CDR3 has 13 residues. The germline V gene encodes CDR1 SEHNR and CDR2 FQNEAQ (reference sequence).

This clonotype was detected ten times or more. The chain joins TRBV11-1 to TRBJ2-2; 10 positions match TRBD1. Trimming removed 5 bases from V and 6 bases from J; junction bases left unmatched: 6. This CDR3 is built from 15 residues. CDR1 and CDR2 from the germline V gene are SGHAT and FQDESV (reference sequence). The CDR3: CASSPRDRGSGELFF. The CDR3, as DNA: TGTGCCAGCAGCCCCCGGGACAGGGGATCCGGGGAGCTGTTTTTT. Using reference TRBV11-1 and TRBJ2-2 for the parts outside the CDR3, the full variable domain is EAEVAQSPRYKITEKSQAVAFWCDPISGHATLYWYRQILGQGPELLVQFQDESVVDDSQLPKDRFSAERLKGVDSTLKIQPAELGDSAMYLCASSPRDRGSGELFFGEGSRLTVL.

This clonotype was detected many times. V usage is TRBV5-1 and J usage is TRBJ2-2; 11 nucleotides line up with TRBD1. Trimming took 4 bases from V and 3 from J; bases not matched to a gene: 2. CDR3 length: 15 amino acids. CDR1 is SGHRS and CDR2 is YFSETQ in the germline V gene. This chain's CDR3 is CASSGQGADTGELFF. The DNA of the CDR3 is TGCGCCAGCAGCGGACAGGGGGCAGACACCGGGGAGCTGTTTTTT. Together with reference TRBV5-1 and TRBJ2-2, the CDR3 gives the full variable domain: KAGVTQTPRYLIKTRGQQVTLSCSPISGHRSVSWYQQTPGQGLQFLFEYFSETQRNKGNFPGRFSGRQFSNSRSEMNVSTLELGDSALYLCASSGQGADTGELFFGEGSRLTVL.

The chain links TRBV5-1 to TRBJ2-7; 15 bases match TRBD2. This CDR3 spans 16 amino acids. V trimming: 4 bases; J trimming: 2 bases; junction bases outside the gene matches: 4. In germline, CDR1 is SGHRS, CDR2 YFSETQ. This CDR3 is CASSPGTSGGTYEQYF. CDR3 coding DNA: TGCGCCAGCAGCCCCGGGACTAGCGGGGGGACCTACGAGCAGTACTTC.

In this sample, this clonotype turned up many times. The chain has TRBV25-1 and TRBJ2-7, with 8 bases aligning to TRBD1. Trimming took 1 base from V and 7 from J; bases not matched to a gene: 9. The germline gives CDR1 MGHDK, CDR2 SYGVNS. The length of the CDR3 is 15 residues. The CDR3 DNA follows: TGTGCCAGCAGTGAATGGAACAGGGGGGTCTTGGAGCAGTACTTC. Translation: CASSEWNRGVLEQYF.

Only a few counts were recorded for this clonotype. This sequence joins TRBV5-1 and TRBJ1-2; D perhaps matches TRBD1 (5 bases). Germline V gene sequence: CDR1 SGHRS, CDR2 YFSETQ. The CDR3 length is 13 residues. V gave up 2 bases and J gave up 3 bases, with 8 bases separating them. CDR3 region: CASSFQGDYGYTF. The CDR3 DNA is TGCGCCAGCAGCTTTCAGGGAGACTATGGCTACACCTTC.

This clonotype showed up many times. The V and J genes are TRBV6-1 and TRBJ1-1, with TRBD1 as a possible D gene (5 bases). Germline assignment: CDR1 MNHNS and CDR2 SASEGT. CDR3 length: 14 residues. V was pared by 8 bases and J by 0 bases, with 13 bases between. The CDR3 nucleotides read TGTGCCAGCGGGTCTTTGGGGGTGAACACTGAAGCTTTCTTT. Its protein is CASGSLGVNTEAFF.

This clonotype was seen only a few times. This chain uses TRBV9 with TRBJ2-7; TRBD2 might be the D (6 bases). V lost 1 base and J 2 bases, leaving 13 bases between the germline ends. This CDR3 has 15 amino acids. CDR1 and CDR2 from the germline V gene are SGDLS and YYNGEE. In nucleotides, the CDR3 is TGTGCCAGCAGCGTAAGGCCTAGCGAGGCCTACGAGCAGTACTTC. It translates to CASSVRPSEAYEQYF.

This sequence joins TRBV20-1 and TRBJ1-5, with a weak D call TRBD1 (6 bases). Trimming took off 1 base at V and 5 bases at J, with 15 bases between the two ends. Germline CDR1 reads DFQATT; CDR2 reads SNEGSKA (reference sequence). The CDR3 is 15 residues long. Written as DNA, the CDR3 is TGCAGTGCTAGAGGCGGGGGGGCCGGGGATCAGCCCCAGCATTTT. Translating it yields CSARGGGAGDQPQHF.

This clonotype is categorized as medium-sized. The chain has TRBV29-1 and TRBJ1-5; possible D gene TRBD1, 5 bases. Germline V gene data show CDR1 as SQVTM and CDR2 as ANQGSEA. The CDR3 is made up of 13 amino acids. Deletions cut 7 bases from V and 3 bases from J, with 13 bases between. In DNA, the CDR3 is TGCAGCGGATCCACGGGGCTCAATCAGCCCCAGCATTTT. This gives the protein CSGSTGLNQPQHF.

This clonotype has a count of ten or more. As DNA, the CDR3 is TGCAGTGCTGCCCGGAACGAGCAGTACTTC. It yields the protein CSAARNEQYF. The chain couples TRBV20-1 to TRBJ2-7, with D uncertain. Trimming took off 5 bases at V and 5 bases at J, with 7 bases between the two ends. Germline V gives CDR1 DFQATT, CDR2 SNEGSKA (reference sequence). The CDR3 is 10 amino acids.

This clonotype turned up a few times. The chain uses TRBV7-9 and TRBJ2-3; 10 bases line up with TRBD1. The CDR3 length is 16 residues. The J segment lost 5 bases and the V segment lost 4 bases, leaving 9 bases of the junction unmatched. In germline, CDR1 is SEHNR, CDR2 FQNEAQ (reference sequence). CDR3 loop: CASSWTGGQGGDTQYF. The CDR3 nucleotides are TGTGCCAGCAGCTGGACCGGAGGACAGGGGGGAGATACGCAGTATTTT.

This clonotype was recorded at least ten times. J is TRBJ2-1 and V is TRBV9; 11 bases are shared with TRBD1. The ends lost 4 bases at V and 7 bases at J; junction bases unmatched: 7. The CDR3 spans 15 residues. Germline CDR1 is SGDLS and CDR2 is YYNGEE. The CDR3 DNA sequence: TGTGCCAGCAGCCTGCAAGGGACAGGGGGTAATGAGCAGTTCTTC. Translated, it gives CASSLQGTGGNEQFF.

This clonotype was observed at least ten times. The rearrangement joins TRBV20-1 to TRBJ2-3; 7 nucleotides match TRBD2. Trimming cost V 6 bases and J 1 base; bases outside gene matches: 7. The V gene's germline CDR1 is DFQATT and CDR2 SNEGSKA (reference sequence). The CDR3 spans 14 residues. The CDR3 loop reads CSANRDYGTDTQYF. In DNA form, the CDR3 reads TGCAGTGCGAACCGGGACTATGGCACAGATACGCAGTATTTT.

This clonotype has just a few counts. A much larger clone is a single base away; this may be a read error. The rearrangement joins TRBV3-1 to TRBJ2-2; D is unresolved. The CDR3 totals 13 residues. CDR1 is LGHDT, CDR2 YNNKEL, per germline (reference sequence). The CDR3 DNA reads TGTGCCAACAGCCAATTCGTGTCCGGGGAGCTGTTTTTT. It is translated as CANSQFVSGELFF.

This clonotype has a count of ten or more. This rearrangement joins TRBV2 to TRBJ1-1; weak D call: TRBD1 (5 bases). This CDR3 is 13 amino acids long. Germline V CDR1 and CDR2: SNHLY, FYNNEI. The V gene lost 8 bases and the J gene lost 5 bases, with 15 bases spanning the gap. The CDR3 bases are TGTGCCAGCTGTGGGACCGCCAGTACTGAAGCTTTCTTT. This gives the protein CASCGTASTEAFF.

This clonotype was picked up many times. The chain links TRBV23-1 to TRBJ2-1, with 9 nucleotides matching TRBD2. TRBV23-1 is an ORF, and what it does is uncertain. The CDR3 covers 16 residues. V was clipped by 4 bases and J by 4 bases; unmatched bases: 8. DNA for the CDR3: TGCGCCAGCAGTCTCGCAACTAGCGGGCTTTACAATGAGCAGTTCTTC. As protein: CASSLATSGLYNEQFF.

The chain combines TRBV25-1 with TRBJ1-1; weak D call: TRBD1 (5 bases). Germline V gene lookup returns CDR1 MGHDK and CDR2 SYGVNS. The CDR3 covers 15 residues. Trimming shortened V by 3 bases and J by 2 bases, and 13 bases separated the two germline ends. The CDR3 DNA follows: TGTGCCAGCAGTGATCCCCCGGGACGCAACACTGAAGCTTTCTTT. This gives the protein CASSDPPGRNTEAFF.

This clonotype was found a few times. The chain joins TRBV7-6 to TRBJ1-3; no reliable D call. V lost 1 base, J lost 3 bases, and 7 bases lay in between. Germline CDR1 and CDR2: SGHVS and FNYEAQ. This CDR3 comprises 14 residues. The chain's CDR3 is CASSLEARGNTIYF. The CDR3, as DNA: TGTGCCAGCAGCTTAGAAGCACGTGGAAACACCATATATTTT.

This clonotype was counted between two and nine times. V and J are TRBV7-2 and TRBJ1-5; TRBD1 matches 8 bases. V lost 4 bases to trimming and J lost 9 bases; unmatched junction nucleotides: 11. Germline V gene lookup returns CDR1 SGHTA and CDR2 FQGNSA. The CDR3 length is 15 residues. The CDR3, as DNA: TGTGCCAGCAGCTCAGCCCCAAACAGGGGGACGCCCCAGCATTTT. This codes for CASSSAPNRGTPQHF.

This clonotype has ten or more counts. The rearrangement joins TRBV20-1 to TRBJ2-4, with D perhaps matching TRBD1 (5 bases). The germline V and J ends were trimmed by 4 bases and 8 bases, with 12 bases remaining between them. This CDR3 region has 12 residues. Per the germline V gene, CDR1 is DFQATT and CDR2 is SNEGSKA (reference sequence). CDR3 nucleotide sequence: TGCAGTGCTACGCTCAGGGCGGACATTCAGTACTTC. It encodes CSATLRADIQYF.

This clonotype occurred many times. The chain has TRBV28 and TRBJ1-5, with D unresolved. Trimming pared 7 bases from V and 9 bases from J, leaving 13 bases between. Looked up from germline, CDR1 is MDHEN and CDR2 is SYDVKM. The CDR3 has 12 residues. The CDR3 DNA is TGTGCCAGCAAGGACCGCTATCTGCCCCAGCATTTT. This gives the protein CASKDRYLPQHF.